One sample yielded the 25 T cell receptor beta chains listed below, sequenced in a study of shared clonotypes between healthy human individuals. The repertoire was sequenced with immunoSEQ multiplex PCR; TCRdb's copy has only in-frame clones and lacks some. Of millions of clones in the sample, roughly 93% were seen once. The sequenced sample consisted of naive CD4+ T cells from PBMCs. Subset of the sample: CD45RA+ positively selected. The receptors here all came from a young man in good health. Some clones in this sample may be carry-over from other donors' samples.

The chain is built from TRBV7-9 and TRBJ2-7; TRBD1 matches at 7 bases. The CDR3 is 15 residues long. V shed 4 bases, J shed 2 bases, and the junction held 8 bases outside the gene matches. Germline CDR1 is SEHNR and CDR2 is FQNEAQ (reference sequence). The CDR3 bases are TGTGCCAGCAGCTCTGACAGGGATCTAGCCTACGAGCAGTACTTC. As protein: CASSSDRDLAYEQYF.

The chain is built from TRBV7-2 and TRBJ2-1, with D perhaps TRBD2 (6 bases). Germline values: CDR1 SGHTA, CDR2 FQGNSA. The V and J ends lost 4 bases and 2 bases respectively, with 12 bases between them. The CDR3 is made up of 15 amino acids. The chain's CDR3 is CASSSRTSPYNEQFF. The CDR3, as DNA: TGTGCCAGCAGCTCCCGAACTAGCCCCTACAATGAGCAGTTCTTC. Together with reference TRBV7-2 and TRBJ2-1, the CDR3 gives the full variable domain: GAGVSQSPSNKVTEKGKDVELRCDPISGHTALYWYRQSLGQGLEFLIYFQGNSAPDKSGLPSDRFSAERTGGSVSTLTIQRTQQEDSAVYLCASSSRTSPYNEQFFGPGTRLTVL.

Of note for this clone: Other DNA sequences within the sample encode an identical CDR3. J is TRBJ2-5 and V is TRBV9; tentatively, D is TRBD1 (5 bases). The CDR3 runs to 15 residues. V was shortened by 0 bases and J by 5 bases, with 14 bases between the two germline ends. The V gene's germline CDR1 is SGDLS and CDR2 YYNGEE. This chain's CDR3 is CASSVGVAGQETQYF. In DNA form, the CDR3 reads TGTGCCAGCAGCGTAGGTGTGGCAGGGCAGGAGACCCAGTACTTC.

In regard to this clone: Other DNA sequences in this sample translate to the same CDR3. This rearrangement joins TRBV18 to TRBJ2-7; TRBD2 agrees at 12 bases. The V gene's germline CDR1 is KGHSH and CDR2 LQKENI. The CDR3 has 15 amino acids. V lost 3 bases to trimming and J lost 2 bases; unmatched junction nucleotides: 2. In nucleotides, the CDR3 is TGTGCCAGCTCACCCCTAGCGGGAGGGCCCTACGAGCAGTACTTC. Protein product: CASSPLAGGPYEQYF.

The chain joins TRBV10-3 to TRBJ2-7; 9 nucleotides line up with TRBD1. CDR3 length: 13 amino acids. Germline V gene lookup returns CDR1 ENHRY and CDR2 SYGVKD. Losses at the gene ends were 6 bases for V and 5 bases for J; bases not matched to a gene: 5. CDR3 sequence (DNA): TGTGCCATCAGCTCGACAGGGGGGGACGAGCAGTACTTC. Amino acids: CAISSTGGDEQYF.

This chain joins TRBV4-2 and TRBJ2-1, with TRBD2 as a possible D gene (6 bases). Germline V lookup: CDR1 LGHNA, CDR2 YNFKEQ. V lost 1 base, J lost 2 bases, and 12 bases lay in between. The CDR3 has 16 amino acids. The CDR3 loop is CASSQVSGEPYNEQFF. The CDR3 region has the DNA TGTGCCAGCAGCCAAGTTTCGGGGGAGCCCTACAATGAGCAGTTCTTC.

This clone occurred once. The CDR3: CASSLAGAALITGELFF. CDR3 DNA sequence: TGCGCCAGCAGCTTGGCCGGGGCGGCGCTGATAACCGGGGAGCTGTTTTTT. The rearrangement uses TRBV5-1 and TRBJ2-2; D could derive from TRBD1 or TRBD2 (5 bases each). CDR3 length: 17 residues. V was cut by 0 bases and J by 5 bases, with 17 bases left in between. Germline V gene data show CDR1 as SGHRS and CDR2 as YFSETQ.

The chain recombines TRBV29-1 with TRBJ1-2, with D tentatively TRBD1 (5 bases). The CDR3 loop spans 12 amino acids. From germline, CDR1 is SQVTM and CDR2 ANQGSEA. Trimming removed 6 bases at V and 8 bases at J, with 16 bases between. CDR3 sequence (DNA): TGCAGCGTCCTAGACAGCAGCGTAGGCTACACCTTC. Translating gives CSVLDSSVGYTF.

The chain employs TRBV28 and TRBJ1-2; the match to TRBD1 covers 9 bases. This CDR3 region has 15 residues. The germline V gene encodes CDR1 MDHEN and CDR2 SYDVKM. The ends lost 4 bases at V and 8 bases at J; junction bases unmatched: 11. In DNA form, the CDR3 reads TGTGCCAGCAGTTCCGTCCCGGGACAGGGTCTAGGCTACACCTTC. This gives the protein CASSSVPGQGLGYTF.

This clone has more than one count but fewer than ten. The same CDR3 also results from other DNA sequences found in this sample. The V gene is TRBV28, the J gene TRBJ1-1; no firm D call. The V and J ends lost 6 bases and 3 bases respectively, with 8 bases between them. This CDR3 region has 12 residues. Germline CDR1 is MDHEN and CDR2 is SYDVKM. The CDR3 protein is CASSPLYTEAFF. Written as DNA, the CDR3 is TGTGCCAGCAGCCCGCTATACACTGAAGCTTTCTTT.

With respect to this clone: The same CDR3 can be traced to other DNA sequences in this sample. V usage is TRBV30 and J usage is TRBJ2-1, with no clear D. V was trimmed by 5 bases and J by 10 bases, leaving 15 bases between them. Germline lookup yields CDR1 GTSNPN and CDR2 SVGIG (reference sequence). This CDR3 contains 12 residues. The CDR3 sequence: CAWSPRLGEQFF. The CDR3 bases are TGTGCCTGGTCCCCGCGGTTGGGGGAGCAGTTCTTC. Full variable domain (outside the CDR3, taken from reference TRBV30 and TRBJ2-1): SQTIHQWPATLVQPVGSPLSLECTVEGTSNPNLYWYRQAAGRGLQLLFYSVGIGQISSEVPQNLSASRPQDRQFILSSKKLLLSDSGFYLCAWSPRLGEQFFGPGTRLTVL.

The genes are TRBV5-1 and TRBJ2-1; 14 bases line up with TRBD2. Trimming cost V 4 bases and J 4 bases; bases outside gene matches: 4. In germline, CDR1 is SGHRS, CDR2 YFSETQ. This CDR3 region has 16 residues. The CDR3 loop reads CASSTRTSGRYNEQFF. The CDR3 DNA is TGCGCCAGCAGCACACGGACTAGCGGGAGGTACAATGAGCAGTTCTTC.

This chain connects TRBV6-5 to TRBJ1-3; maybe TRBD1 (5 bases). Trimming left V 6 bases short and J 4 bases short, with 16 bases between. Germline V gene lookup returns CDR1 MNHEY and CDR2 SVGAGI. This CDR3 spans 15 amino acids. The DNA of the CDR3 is TGTGCCAGCAGCTCTAGTCACCGGGGGGGAAACACCATATATTTT. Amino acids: CASSSSHRGGNTIYF.

CDR3 region: CASSGGPRSYGYTF. CDR3 DNA: TGTGCCAGTAGTGGCGGGCCGCGCAGCTATGGCTACACCTTC. The chain couples TRBV19 to TRBJ1-2; D remains unclear. The V gene lost 5 bases and the J gene lost 4 bases, with 14 bases spanning the gap. The germline gives CDR1 LNHDA, CDR2 SQIVND (reference sequence). The CDR3 contains 14 residues.

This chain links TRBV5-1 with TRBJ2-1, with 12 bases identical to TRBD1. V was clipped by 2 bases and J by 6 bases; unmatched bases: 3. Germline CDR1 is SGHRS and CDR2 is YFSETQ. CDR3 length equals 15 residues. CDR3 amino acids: CASSFRDRGLNEQFF. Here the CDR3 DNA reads TGCGCCAGCAGCTTCCGGGACAGGGGGCTCAATGAGCAGTTCTTC.

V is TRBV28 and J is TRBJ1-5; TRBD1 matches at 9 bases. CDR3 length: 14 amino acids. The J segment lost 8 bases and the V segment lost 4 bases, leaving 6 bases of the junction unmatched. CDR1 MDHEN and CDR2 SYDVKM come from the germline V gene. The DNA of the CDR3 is TGTGCCAGCAGTTCTGGGGACAGGGAGGAGCCCCAGCATTTT. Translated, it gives CASSSGDREEPQHF.

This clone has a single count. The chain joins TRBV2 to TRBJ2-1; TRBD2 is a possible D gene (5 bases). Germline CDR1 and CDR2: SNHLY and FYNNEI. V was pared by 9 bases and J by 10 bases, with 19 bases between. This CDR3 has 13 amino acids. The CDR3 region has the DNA TGTGCCAGTAGTATAGTTTTGACTAACGAGCAGTTCTTC. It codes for CASSIVLTNEQFF.

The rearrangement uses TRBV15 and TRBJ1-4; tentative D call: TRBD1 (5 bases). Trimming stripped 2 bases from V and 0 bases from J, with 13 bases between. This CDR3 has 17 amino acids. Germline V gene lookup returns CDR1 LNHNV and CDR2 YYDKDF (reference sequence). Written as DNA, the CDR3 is TGTGCCACCAGCAGACAGGGACTGTCGGCAACTAATGAAAAACTGTTTTTT. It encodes CATSRQGLSATNEKLFF.

For the CDR3, the DNA is TGTGCCAGCAGCTTAGGTAGGGGGGAACTGAATGAAAAACTGTTTTTT. Protein: CASSLGRGELNEKLFF. The chain is built from TRBV7-9 and TRBJ1-4; a possible D gene is TRBD1 (6 bases). The V gene's germline CDR1 is SEHNR and CDR2 FQNEAQ (reference sequence). Trimming left V 1 base short and J 5 bases short, with 14 bases between. The CDR3 is made up of 16 amino acids.

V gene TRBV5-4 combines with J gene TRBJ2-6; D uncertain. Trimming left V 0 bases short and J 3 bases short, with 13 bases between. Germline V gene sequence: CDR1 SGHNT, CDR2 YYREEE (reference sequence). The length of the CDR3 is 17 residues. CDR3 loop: CASSLALTWGGANVLTF. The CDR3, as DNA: TGTGCCAGCAGCTTGGCCCTTACGTGGGGTGGGGCCAACGTCCTGACTTTC.

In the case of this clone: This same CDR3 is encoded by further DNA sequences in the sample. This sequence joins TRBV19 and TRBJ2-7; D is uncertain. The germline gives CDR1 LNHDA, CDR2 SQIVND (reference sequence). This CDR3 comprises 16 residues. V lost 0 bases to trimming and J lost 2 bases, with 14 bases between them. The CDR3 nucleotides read TGTGCCAGTAGTATAGATTCTTTGGCAGGCACCTACGAGCAGTACTTC. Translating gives CASSIDSLAGTYEQYF.

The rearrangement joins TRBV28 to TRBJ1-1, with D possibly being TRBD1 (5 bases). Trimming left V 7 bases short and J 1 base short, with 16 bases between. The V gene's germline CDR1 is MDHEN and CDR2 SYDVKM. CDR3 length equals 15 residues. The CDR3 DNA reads TGTGCCAGCACAAAAACGGGACGGAAGAACACTGAAGCTTTCTTT. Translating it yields CASTKTGRKNTEAFF.

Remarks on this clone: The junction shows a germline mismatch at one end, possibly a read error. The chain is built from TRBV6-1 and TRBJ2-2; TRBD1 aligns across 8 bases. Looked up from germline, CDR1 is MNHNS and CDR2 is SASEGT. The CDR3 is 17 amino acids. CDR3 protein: CAISEHRGTENTGELFF. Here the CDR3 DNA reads TGTGCCATCAGTGAACACAGGGGGACCGAGAACACCGGGGAGCTGTTTTTT.

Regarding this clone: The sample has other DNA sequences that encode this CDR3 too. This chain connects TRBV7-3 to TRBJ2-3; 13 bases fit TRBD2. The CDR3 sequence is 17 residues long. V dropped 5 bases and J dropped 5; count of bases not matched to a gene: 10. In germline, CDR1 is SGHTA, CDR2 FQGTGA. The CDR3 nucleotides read TGTGCCAGCAGCCTAGGAACTAGCGGGAGGGCTGGAGATACGCAGTATTTT. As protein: CASSLGTSGRAGDTQYF.

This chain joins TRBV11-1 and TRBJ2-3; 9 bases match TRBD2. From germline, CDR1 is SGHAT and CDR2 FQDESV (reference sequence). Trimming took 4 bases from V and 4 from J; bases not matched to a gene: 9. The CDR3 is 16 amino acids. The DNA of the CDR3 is TGTGCCAGCAGCTCCCCCCTAGCGGGAAAAGCAGATACGCAGTATTTT. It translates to CASSSPLAGKADTQYF.